These 27 T cell receptor beta chains were sequenced from one sample in a study of blood T cell repertoires in COVID-19. The method was immunoSEQ multiplex PCR; TCRdb's version includes in-frame clones alone and lacks a portion of them. The top ten clones hold under 1.5% of a sample with under 250,000 clones, about four fifths of them seen once. Input material: PBMCs or T cells enriched from blood (not recorded which). These TCRs come from a woman in her 40s with acute COVID-19.

The V gene is TRBV30, the J gene TRBJ1-4; tentatively, D is TRBD1 (6 bases). Between the trimmed V and J ends, which lost 0 bases and 6 bases, there was a span of 11 bases. The germline CDR1 and CDR2 sequences are GTSNPN and SVGIG (reference sequence). The CDR3 has 14 amino acids. The CDR3 spells CAWSVPGVYEKLFF. DNA of the CDR3: TGTGCCTGGAGTGTTCCAGGGGTTTATGAAAAACTGTTTTTT.

The CDR3 DNA sequence: TGTGCCAGCAGTCCGGGATCACAGGGGTTGCTTGGCTACACCTTC. It specifies CASSPGSQGLLGYTF. The chain uses TRBV28 and TRBJ1-2; 7 positions agree with TRBD1. This CDR3 region has 15 residues. J was trimmed by 7 bases and V by 5 bases; bases with no gene match: 13. Germline CDR1 and CDR2: MDHEN and SYDVKM.

The CDR3 nucleotides read TGCGCCAGCAGCTTTTCCGGGACTAGCTTGAATGAGCAGTTCTTC. Translating it yields CASSFSGTSLNEQFF. This chain uses TRBV5-1 with TRBJ2-1, with 9 bases that match TRBD2. The germline V gene encodes CDR1 SGHRS and CDR2 YFSETQ. This CDR3 contains 15 residues. The V and J ends lost 2 bases and 7 bases, in that order; junction bases with no gene match: 7.

The rearrangement links TRBV10-3 to TRBJ1-6; D call uncertain. This CDR3 is built from 14 residues. Per the germline V gene, CDR1 is ENHRY and CDR2 is SYGVKD. V lost 3 bases to trimming and J lost 10 bases, with 13 bases between them. CDR3 loop: CAISEEGRSSPLHF. The CDR3 DNA is TGTGCCATCAGTGAAGAGGGCCGGTCATCACCCCTCCACTTT.

The chain has TRBV30 and TRBJ1-5; D not resolved. The CDR3 extends over 12 amino acids. Per germline, CDR1 GTSNPN and CDR2 SVGIG (reference sequence). Trimming cost V 7 bases and J 2 bases, with 9 bases left between them. CDR3 in DNA: TGTGCCTCCCGCGTAGGCAATCAGCCCCAGCATTTT. Amino acids: CASRVGNQPQHF.

The V call is TRBV7-6, the J call TRBJ2-3; 10 bases align to TRBD2. CDR3 length: 17 residues. Germline values: CDR1 SGHVS, CDR2 FNYEAQ. The ends lost 5 bases at V and 3 bases at J; junction bases unmatched: 11. Here the CDR3 reads CASSPHPGLAATDTQYF. CDR3 coding DNA: TGTGCCAGCAGCCCACACCCCGGACTAGCGGCGACAGATACGCAGTATTTT.

The rearrangement uses TRBV27 and TRBJ2-2; no clear D. The germline V gene encodes CDR1 MNHEY and CDR2 SMNVEV (reference sequence). The CDR3 covers 15 residues. The V end was cut by 2 bases, the J end by 0 bases, with 7 bases between. This CDR3 reads CASSLEASNTGELFF. In DNA, the CDR3 is TGTGCCAGCAGTTTAGAAGCTTCGAACACCGGGGAGCTGTTTTTT.

The gene calls are TRBV6-6 and TRBJ2-7; the match to TRBD1 covers 8 bases. Germline CDR1 MNHNY, CDR2 SVGAGI (reference sequence). With V trimmed by 4 bases and J by 7 bases, 6 bases remained unmatched. The CDR3 runs 13 residues. The CDR3 bases are TGTGCCAGCAGTTTAACAGGGGGGTCGGAGCAGTACTTC. The encoded protein is CASSLTGGSEQYF.

The CDR3 sequence is CASTDTGSQGTQYF. Written as DNA, the CDR3 is TGCGCCAGCACAGACACAGGGAGCCAGGGGACCCAGTACTTC. The chain links TRBV5-1 to TRBJ2-5; tentative D call: TRBD1 (6 bases). The CDR3 is 14 amino acids. The germline V gene encodes CDR1 SGHRS and CDR2 YFSETQ. V lost 6 bases and J lost 7, with 19 bases in between.

This clone occurred many times. The chain uses TRBV7-2 and TRBJ1-1; the D gene is possibly TRBD1 (5 bases). The germline CDR1 and CDR2 sequences are SGHTA and FQGNSA. The ends were cut back, 5 bases at V and 5 bases at J, with 9 bases in the middle. This CDR3 region has 12 residues. CDR3 in DNA: TGTGCCAGCAGCCTGGGACTGACTGAAGCTTTCTTT. It translates to CASSLGLTEAFF. The full variable domain, with the rest looked up from reference TRBV7-2 and TRBJ1-1, is GAGVSQSPSNKVTEKGKDVELRCDPISGHTALYWYRQSLGQGLEFLIYFQGNSAPDKSGLPSDRFSAERTGGSVSTLTIQRTQQEDSAVYLCASSLGLTEAFFGQGTRLTVV.

V and J are TRBV28 and TRBJ2-1; no clear D gene. V lost 1 base to trimming and J lost 0 bases, with 22 bases between them. The CDR3 length is 20 residues. Germline V gene data show CDR1 as MDHEN and CDR2 as SYDVKM. The CDR3 DNA reads TGTGCCAGCAGTTTATTCGGGTCGGGTGGTAATCCTAGCTCCTACAATGAGCAGTTCTTC. This encodes CASSLFGSGGNPSSYNEQFF.

The chain has TRBV6-5 and TRBJ1-3; perhaps TRBD1 as D (6 bases). The germline V and J ends were trimmed by 4 bases and 0 bases, with 13 bases remaining between them. Germline V gene sequence: CDR1 MNHEY, CDR2 SVGAGI. CDR3 length equals 16 residues. The CDR3 loop reads CASSSRDTISGNTIYF. The CDR3 DNA reads TGTGCCAGCAGTTCCCGGGACACAATCTCTGGAAACACCATATATTTT.

The rearrangement joins TRBV5-6 to TRBJ1-2; TRBD1 might be the D (6 bases). The V end was cut by 6 bases, the J end by 3 bases, with 15 bases between. Looked up from germline, CDR1 is SGHDT and CDR2 is YYEEEE. The CDR3 has 14 residues. The CDR3 sequence: CASNPGGGDYGYTF. CDR3 in DNA: TGTGCCAGCAACCCTGGGGGGGGCGACTATGGCTACACCTTC.

The V call is TRBV28, the J call TRBJ2-1; tentatively, D is TRBD2 (6 bases). CDR1 is MDHEN and CDR2 is SYDVKM in the germline V gene. With 2 bases removed from V and 4 bases from J, the gap between germline ends came to 9 bases. The CDR3 length is 14 residues. CDR3 coding DNA: TGTGCCAGCAGTTTAGGGCTAGCGTACAATGAGCAGTTCTTC. Translated: CASSLGLAYNEQFF.

The genes are TRBV7-9 and TRBJ1-2; D possibly corresponds to TRBD1 (6 bases). CDR1 is SEHNR and CDR2 is FQNEAQ in the germline V gene (reference sequence). Trimming pared 4 bases from V and 7 bases from J, leaving 16 bases between. CDR3 size: 14 residues. The CDR3 loop is CASSSKMTGGGYTF. The CDR3 nucleotides are TGTGCCAGCAGCTCAAAGATGACAGGCGGTGGCTACACCTTC.

The V gene is TRBV30, the J gene TRBJ1-2; D call uncertain. The germline CDR1 and CDR2 sequences are GTSNPN and SVGIG (reference sequence). The V end was cut by 3 bases, the J end by 0 bases, with 11 bases between. The CDR3 sequence is 14 residues long. CDR3 loop: CAWSPSFSNYGYTF. CDR3 in DNA: TGTGCCTGGAGCCCCTCTTTTTCTAACTATGGCTACACCTTC.

This chain uses TRBV4-1 with TRBJ1-5; no definite D call. In germline, CDR1 is MGHRA, CDR2 YSYEKL. Trimming stripped 3 bases from V and 2 bases from J, with 8 bases between. The CDR3 loop spans 14 amino acids. CDR3 loop: CASSHQVGNQPQHF. As DNA, the CDR3 is TGCGCCAGCAGCCATCAGGTTGGCAATCAGCCCCAGCATTTT.

This sequence joins TRBV25-1 and TRBJ1-5, with 12 bases lining up with TRBD1. Looked up from germline, CDR1 is MGHDK and CDR2 is SYGVNS. V gave up 7 bases and J gave up 2 bases; unmatched junction bases: 12. The CDR3 is 18 amino acids. CDR3 sequence: CASNRDRGRRACNQPQHF. CDR3 nucleotides: TGTGCCAGCAACCGGGACAGGGGGCGCCGGGCATGCAATCAGCCCCAGCATTTT.

V and J are TRBV7-9 and TRBJ2-7; 7 bases agree with TRBD1. Germline-derived CDR1 and CDR2 are SEHNR and FQNEAQ (reference sequence). The trim removed 5 bases at V and 1 base at J, leaving 5 bases unmatched. The CDR3 is made up of 14 amino acids. As DNA, the CDR3 is TGTGCCAGCAGCCGCGGACAGGCTTCCTACGAGCAGTACTTC. This gives the protein CASSRGQASYEQYF.

This clone has a handful of counts. The V gene is TRBV5-6, the J gene TRBJ1-4; the match to TRBD1 covers 8 bases. The CDR3 consists of 15 residues. Per germline, CDR1 SGHDT and CDR2 YYEEEE. Losses at the gene ends were 0 bases for V and 8 bases for J; bases not matched to a gene: 6. The CDR3 region has the DNA TGTGCCAGCAGCTTGGGCGGGACAGGAAGCGAAAAACTGTTTTTT. As protein: CASSLGGTGSEKLFF.

The V and J genes are TRBV5-5 and TRBJ2-7; maybe TRBD2 (6 bases). V was pared by 0 bases and J by 3 bases, with 7 bases between. Germline V gives CDR1 SGHKS, CDR2 YYEKEE (reference sequence). This CDR3 is built from 13 residues. CDR3 sequence (DNA): TGTGCCAGCAGCTTGGTGGGGGGCTACGAGCAGTACTTC. Translation gives CASSLVGGYEQYF.

The count of this clone is one. This chain uses TRBV28 with TRBJ2-5; D gene unclear. Germline CDR1 and CDR2: MDHEN and SYDVKM. This CDR3 contains 12 residues. Trimming pared 1 base from V and 4 bases from J, leaving 4 bases between. The CDR3 nucleotides are TGTGCCAGCAGTTTATCGTTAGAGACCCAGTACTTC. Protein product: CASSLSLETQYF.

This clone was counted once. The chain is built from TRBV30 and TRBJ1-5; no clear D. Germline V gives CDR1 GTSNPN, CDR2 SVGIG (reference sequence). The V and J ends lost 4 bases and 7 bases respectively, with 14 bases between them. The length of the CDR3 is 13 residues. CDR3 bases: TGTGCCTGGAAATCGTCCGGGTTGCAGCCCCAGCATTTT. Its translation is CAWKSSGLQPQHF.

As concerns this clone: Other DNA sequences in the same sample also yield this CDR3. J is TRBJ1-2 and V is TRBV30; no clear D. The CDR3 is made up of 12 amino acids. CDR1 and CDR2 from the germline V gene are GTSNPN and SVGIG (reference sequence). V lost 0 bases, J lost 5 bases, and 7 bases lay in between. CDR3 in amino acids: CAWSVSGYGYTF. The CDR3 DNA reads as TGTGCCTGGAGTGTAAGCGGTTATGGCTACACCTTC.

The CDR3 region has the DNA TGTGCCAGCAGCGCCCGGGGGGAATCGGATGAGCAGTTCTTC. It yields the protein CASSARGESDEQFF. The chain employs TRBV2 and TRBJ2-1, with 7 bases aligning to TRBD2. This CDR3 is built from 14 residues. J lost 8 bases, V lost 6 bases, and 10 bases had no gene match. From germline, CDR1 is SNHLY and CDR2 FYNNEI. The full variable domain, completed using reference TRBV2 and TRBJ2-1, is EPEVTQTPSHQVTQMGQEVILRCVPISNHLYFYWYRQILGQKVEFLVSFYNNEISEKSEIFDDQFSVERPDGSNFTLKIRSTKLEDSAMYFCASSARGESDEQFFGPGTRLTVL.

The chain recombines TRBV6-5 with TRBJ2-5; tentatively, D is TRBD2 (5 bases). Trimming removed 7 bases at V and 3 bases at J, with 12 bases between. The CDR3 is 13 residues long. Germline V lookup: CDR1 MNHEY, CDR2 SVGAGI. Here the CDR3 reads CASNTRVEETQYF. The CDR3 nucleotides read TGTGCCAGCAATACGAGGGTCGAAGAGACCCAGTACTTC.

V and J are TRBV9 and TRBJ1-4; D ambiguous. The germline gives CDR1 SGDLS, CDR2 YYNGEE. V lost 4 bases, J lost 7 bases, and 14 bases lay in between. This CDR3 has 14 amino acids. Written as DNA, the CDR3 is TGTGCCAGCAGCTCCGCGGAGCGCAGTGAAAAACTGTTTTTT. As protein: CASSSAERSEKLFF.